One sample yielded the 11 T cell receptor beta chains listed below, sequenced in a study of radiotherapy plus CTLA-4 blockade in lung cancer. Repertoires were generated with immunoSEQ multiplex PCR, while TCRdb's copy carries only in-frame clones and drops some. The repertoire consists of 40,000 to 50,000 clones, with 80% to 85% occurring once and the leading ten covering about 3.6%. Here the sequenced sample was peripheral blood, taken from a patient treated with radiotherapy plus ipilimumab. These receptors originate from a human donor with non-small cell lung cancer who had stable disease on radiotherapy plus ipilimumab.

This rearrangement joins TRBV6-1 to TRBJ2-1, with TRBD2 identical over 15 bases. From germline, CDR1 is MNHNS and CDR2 SASEGT. V dropped 1 base and J dropped 7; count of bases not matched to a gene: 11. The CDR3 loop spans 19 amino acids. CDR3 sequence: CASSEVGGGLAGGPNEQFF. CDR3 sequence (DNA): TGTGCCAGCAGTGAAGTCGGGGGAGGACTAGCGGGAGGGCCTAATGAGCAGTTCTTC.

The chain combines TRBV7-6 with TRBJ1-2, with TRBD1 identical over 11 bases. This CDR3 has 15 amino acids. Germline CDR1 is SGHVS and CDR2 is FNYEAQ. J lost 4 bases, V lost 4 bases, and 5 bases had no gene match. DNA of the CDR3: TGTGCCAGCAGCTCCCGGACAGGGGGCCGCTATGGCTACACCTTC. This gives the protein CASSSRTGGRYGYTF. The variable domain in full, completed from reference TRBV7-6 and TRBJ1-2, reads GAGVSQSPRYKVTKRGQDVALRCDPISGHVSLYWYRQALGQGPEFLTYFNYEAQQDKSGLPNDRFSAERPEGSISTLTIQRTEQRDSAMYRCASSSRTGGRYGYTFGSGTRLTVV.

V usage is TRBV5-4 and J usage is TRBJ2-7; possibly TRBD2 for D (6 bases). The CDR3 loop spans 14 amino acids. CDR1 SGHNT and CDR2 YYREEE come from the germline V gene (reference sequence). The V end lost 4 bases, the J end lost 2 bases, and 13 bases lay between the germline ends. This chain's CDR3 is CASSPGTSTYEQYF. For the CDR3, the DNA is TGTGCCAGCAGCCCCGGGACTTCAACCTACGAGCAGTACTTC.

This chain uses TRBV11-3 with TRBJ2-3, with 11 bases lining up with TRBD2. The ends lost 4 bases at V and 12 bases at J; junction bases unmatched: 12. Looked up from germline, CDR1 is SGHNT and CDR2 is YENEEA. The CDR3 has 15 amino acids. The DNA of the CDR3 is TGTGCCAGCAGCTCGAACGGACTAGCGGGTTCCTTTCAGTATTTT. The encoded protein is CASSSNGLAGSFQYF.

In this sample, this clone turned up a few times. The chain joins TRBV2 to TRBJ2-5, with 11 bases lining up with TRBD2. Germline trimming cut 6 bases from V and 6 bases from J; bases unmatched to any gene: 9. This CDR3 region has 15 residues. Germline V gene lookup returns CDR1 SNHLY and CDR2 FYNNEI. The CDR3 sequence: CASSLTSGRSKTQYF. CDR3 DNA: TGTGCCAGCAGCCTCACTAGCGGGAGAAGTAAGACCCAGTACTTC.

The CDR3 is CAISLSSTRGGDEQFF. DNA of the CDR3: TGTGCCATCAGCCTCTCAAGTACTAGAGGTGGTGATGAGCAGTTCTTC. The rearrangement links TRBV10-3 to TRBJ2-1; weak D call: TRBD2 (5 bases). CDR3 length equals 16 residues. Trimming removed 6 bases at V and 8 bases at J, with 23 bases between. Germline lookup yields CDR1 ENHRY and CDR2 SYGVKD.

This chain links TRBV6-5 with TRBJ2-7; 7 bases fit TRBD1. CDR3 size: 14 residues. J lost 4 bases, V lost 6 bases, and 9 bases had no gene match. The germline CDR1 and CDR2 sequences are MNHEY and SVGAGI. This CDR3 reads CASRATGTVYEQYF. The CDR3 coding sequence is TGTGCCAGCAGGGCCACCGGGACAGTTTACGAGCAGTACTTC.

V is TRBV7-2 and J is TRBJ2-7; D remains unclear. This CDR3 contains 11 residues. V shed 4 bases and J shed 6 bases, with 7 bases lying between them. Germline values: CDR1 SGHTA, CDR2 FQGNSA. The DNA of the CDR3 is TGTGCCAGCAGCTCTAAGTTCGAGCAGTACTTC. This gives the protein CASSSKFEQYF.

The gene calls are TRBV28 and TRBJ2-2; D possibly corresponds to TRBD1 (5 bases). V lost 8 bases, J lost 4 bases, and 17 bases lay in between. The CDR3 extends over 15 amino acids. Germline V gene lookup returns CDR1 MDHEN and CDR2 SYDVKM. The CDR3 loop is CASQGAGPSTGELFF. The CDR3 DNA sequence: TGTGCCAGCCAAGGGGCCGGACCAAGCACCGGGGAGCTGTTTTTT.

This chain uses TRBV7-2 with TRBJ2-1; D might be TRBD2 (5 bases). The CDR3 length is 15 residues. V gave up 1 base and J gave up 2 bases, with 9 bases separating them. From germline, CDR1 is SGHTA and CDR2 FQGNSA. The CDR3 region has the DNA TGTGCCAGCAGCTTAGGTGGGAGCCCCTACAATGAGCAGTTCTTC. It encodes CASSLGGSPYNEQFF.

The chain uses TRBV7-9 and TRBJ2-4; D may be TRBD2 (6 bases). This CDR3 is built from 13 residues. CDR1 is SEHNR, CDR2 FQNEAQ, per germline (reference sequence). With 6 bases removed from V and 3 bases from J, the gap between germline ends came to 9 bases. This CDR3 reads CASSPGVKNIQYF. The CDR3 DNA reads TGTGCCAGCAGTCCGGGAGTCAAAAACATTCAGTACTTC. The full variable domain, completed using reference TRBV7-9 and TRBJ2-4, is DTGVSQNPRHKITKRGQNVTFRCDPISEHNRLYWYRQTLGQGPEFLTYFQNEAQLEKSRLLSDRFSAERPKGSFSTLEIQRTEQGDSAMYLCASSPGVKNIQYFGAGTRLSVL.